The rows below give T cell receptor beta chains drawn from one sample of a study of shared clonotypes between healthy human individuals. Some clones are missing from TCRdb's copy, which holds only in-frame ones; the method was immunoSEQ multiplex PCR. The sample contains some 2 million clones, approximately 94% of which appear only once. The sample was naive CD8+ T cells sorted from blood. These receptors were collected from a man younger than 35 in good health. The CDR3 runs from the conserved cysteine through the conserved F or W. Fields, in order: clone size, V gene, D gene, J gene, CDR3 protein, CDR3 DNA. A D gene is named only where the DNA matches it firmly. Size is omitted from some rows. Given values are once, few, many or a class for expanded clones.

NA	TRBV2	NA	TRBJ1-1	CASQRGDTEAFF	TGTGCCAGCCAAAGAGGCGACACTGAAGCTTTCTTT
NA	TRBV13	TRBD2	TRBJ2-5	CASSLVPSGKQETQYF	TGTGCCAGCAGCTTAGTCCCTAGCGGAAAACAAGAGACCCAGTACTTC
NA	TRBV7-9	NA	TRBJ2-7	CASSLYTYEQYF	TGTGCCAGCAGCTTATATACTTACGAGCAGTACTTC
NA	TRBV10-1	NA	TRBJ2-1	CASSEGGPEVGEQFF	TGCGCCAGCAGTGAGGGGGGCCCCGAGGTAGGGGAGCAGTTCTTC
NA	TRBV19	TRBD1	TRBJ2-1	CASSISARTGRTHNEQFF	TGTGCCAGTAGTATAAGCGCCCGGACAGGTAGGACGCACAATGAGCAGTTCTTC
NA	TRBV2	NA	TRBJ2-4	CASSEDFVEKYF	TGTGCCAGCAGTGAGGATTTTGTGGAGAAGTACTTC
NA	TRBV11-2	TRBD2	TRBJ2-3	CASSPAQLAGAPTDTQYF	TGTGCCAGCAGCCCGGCCCAGCTAGCGGGCGCTCCCACAGATACGCAGTATTTT
NA	TRBV27	NA	TRBJ2-3	CASSPSLAGQGTDTQYF	TGTGCCAGCAGTCCATCACTAGCGGGACAGGGTACAGATACGCAGTATTTT
NA	TRBV2	NA	TRBJ2-7	CASSDRFSYEQYF	TGTGCCAGCAGTGACAGGTTCTCCTACGAGCAGTACTTC
NA	TRBV28	NA	TRBJ1-4	CASSLGAAPNEKLFF	TGTGCCAGCAGTTTAGGGGCTGCCCCTAATGAAAAACTGTTTTTT
NA	TRBV6-1	NA	TRBJ1-5	CASIYSGAGGQPQHF	TGTGCCAGCATCTATTCAGGGGCGGGGGGTCAGCCCCAGCATTTT
once	TRBV2	TRBD2	TRBJ2-7	CASSPLAGTYEQYF	TGTGCCAGCAGCCCACTAGCGGGGACGTACGAGCAGTACTTC
NA	TRBV6-6	NA	TRBJ2-1	CASSYFEDEQFF	TGTGCCAGCAGTTATTTTGAGGATGAGCAGTTCTTC
NA	TRBV9	NA	TRBJ2-2	CASSVGRGTGELFF	TGTGCCAGCAGCGTAGGCAGGGGCACCGGGGAGCTGTTTTTT
NA	TRBV6-5	TRBD2	TRBJ2-2	CASSRLAGSGELFF	TGTGCCAGCAGCAGACTAGCGGGATCCGGGGAGCTGTTTTTT
NA	TRBV2	NA	TRBJ2-3	CARSGPADGPDTQYF	TGTGCCAGGTCGGGGCCCGCCGACGGTCCAGATACGCAGTATTTT
NA	TRBV6-1	TRBD1	TRBJ2-7	CASSDRGRTLSYEQYF	TGTGCCAGCAGTGACAGGGGGCGCACCCTCTCCTACGAGCAGTACTTC
NA	TRBV13	NA	TRBJ2-2	CASGSPGELFF	TGTGCCAGCGGGTCGCCCGGGGAGCTGTTTTTT
NA	TRBV4-3	TRBD2	TRBJ2-1	CASSQDLGGGPSYNEQFF	TGCGCCAGCAGCCAAGATCTTGGGGGAGGGCCCTCCTACAATGAGCAGTTCTTC
once	TRBV27	TRBD1	TRBJ1-2	CASSLTGERDGYTF	TGTGCCAGCAGTTTGACAGGGGAAAGAGATGGCTACACCTTC
NA	TRBV9	NA	TRBJ1-2	CASSDEDTVANYGYTF	TGTGCCAGCAGCGACGAAGACACTGTAGCTAACTATGGCTACACCTTC
NA	TRBV28	NA	TRBJ2-7	CASSPPGTFSYEQYF	TGTGCCAGCAGTCCCCCCGGGACATTCTCCTACGAGCAGTACTTC
NA	TRBV9	NA	TRBJ2-6	CASSPAPSAYSGANVLTF	TGTGCCAGCAGCCCCGCCCCCAGCGCCTACTCTGGGGCCAACGTCCTGACTTTC
NA	TRBV4-3	TRBD2	TRBJ2-2	CASSQDWTSGTGGELFF	TGCGCCAGCAGCCAAGATTGGACTAGCGGGACGGGCGGGGAGCTGTTTTTT
NA	TRBV11-2	NA	TRBJ1-2	CASSLTGYNYGYTF	TGTGCCAGCAGCTTAACAGGTTATAACTATGGCTACACCTTC
NA	TRBV7-9	TRBD1	TRBJ2-7	CASSFLAGTEDEQYF	TGTGCCAGCAGCTTCCTGGCCGGGACAGAGGACGAGCAGTACTTC